The rows below give T cell receptor beta chains drawn from one sample of a study of OX40 agonist ivuxolimab in advanced cancers. The method was immunoSEQ multiplex PCR; TCRdb's version includes in-frame clones alone and lacks a portion of them. The table has roughly 100,000 clones, 90% to 95% seen once; the top ten hold about 0.3%. The source material was CD4+ or CD8+ T cells sorted from blood, sampled in a trial of the OX40 agonist ivuxolimab. These TCRs come from an adult with an advanced solid tumor such as melanoma, head and neck, liver or kidney cancer. The CDR3 runs from the conserved cysteine through the conserved F or W. The order of the fields is J gene, V gene, D gene, clone size, CDR3 DNA, CDR3 protein. A D gene is named only where the DNA matches it firmly. A row's size may be missing; if present it is once, few, many or a size class.

j_call: TRBJ1-5; v_call: TRBV30; d_call: .; clone_size: .; cdr3_nt: TGTGCCTGGAACCTCGGAAGGGTTGGTCAGCCCCAGCATTTT; cdr3_aa: CAWNLGRVGQPQHF
j_call: TRBJ2-3; v_call: TRBV11-2; d_call: .; clone_size: .; cdr3_nt: TGTGCCAGCAGCTTAGTTACAGATACGCAGTATTTT; cdr3_aa: CASSLVTDTQYF
j_call: TRBJ2-1; v_call: TRBV2; d_call: .; clone_size: .; cdr3_nt: TGTGCCAGCAGTGAACGTGCCGGGAGCTACAATGAGCAGTTCTTC; cdr3_aa: CASSERAGSYNEQFF
j_call: TRBJ2-4; v_call: TRBV6-5; d_call: .; clone_size: .; cdr3_nt: TGTGCCAGCAGTTCAGTCCGGGACTCGCTTCCGTACTTC; cdr3_aa: CASSSVRDSLPYF
j_call: TRBJ1-4; v_call: TRBV5-8; d_call: .; clone_size: .; cdr3_nt: TGTGCCAGCAGCAAGGGACGGCGTAATGAAAAACTGTTTTTT; cdr3_aa: CASSKGRRNEKLFF
j_call: TRBJ1-5; v_call: TRBV4-2; d_call: .; clone_size: .; cdr3_nt: TGTGCCAGCAGCCAAGAGCAGGGCTATCAGCCCCAGCATTTT; cdr3_aa: CASSQEQGYQPQHF
j_call: TRBJ2-1; v_call: TRBV7-9; d_call: TRBD2; clone_size: .; cdr3_nt: TGTGCCAGCAGCTTAATTGGGACTAGCGGGAGGAATGAGCAGTTCTTC; cdr3_aa: CASSLIGTSGRNEQFF
j_call: TRBJ2-3; v_call: TRBV6-4; d_call: .; clone_size: .; cdr3_nt: TGTGCCAGCTCACCGGGAGCTCAAGGCACAGATATGCAGTATTTT; cdr3_aa: CASSPGAQGTDMQYF
j_call: TRBJ1-2; v_call: TRBV6-6; d_call: .; clone_size: .; cdr3_nt: TGTGCCAGCAGTTACGCTGGGGGAAACACCTTC; cdr3_aa: CASSYAGGNTF
j_call: TRBJ1-2; v_call: TRBV29-1; d_call: .; clone_size: .; cdr3_nt: TGCAGCGTAGACGCAGGGAACGGCTACACCTTC; cdr3_aa: CSVDAGNGYTF
j_call: TRBJ1-5; v_call: TRBV19; d_call: .; clone_size: .; cdr3_nt: TGTGCCAGTAGTATTTGGCAGGGCGGGGGATATAGCAATCAGCCCCAGCATTTT; cdr3_aa: CASSIWQGGGYSNQPQHF
j_call: TRBJ2-4; v_call: TRBV4-1; d_call: TRBD1; clone_size: .; cdr3_nt: TGCGCCAGCAGCCAAGTTGGACAGGCTTGGGCCAAAAACATTCAGTACTTC; cdr3_aa: CASSQVGQAWAKNIQYF
j_call: TRBJ2-3; v_call: TRBV6-1; d_call: TRBD2; clone_size: .; cdr3_nt: TGTGCCAGCAGTGAATTGAAACTAGCGGGACTAGATACGCAGTATTTT; cdr3_aa: CASSELKLAGLDTQYF
j_call: TRBJ1-2; v_call: TRBV5-1; d_call: TRBD1; clone_size: .; cdr3_nt: TGCGCCAGCAGCTTAGGACAGGGGGAGAGTCAAGGAGGCTACACCTTC; cdr3_aa: CASSLGQGESQGGYTF
j_call: TRBJ1-5; v_call: TRBV15; d_call: .; clone_size: .; cdr3_nt: TGTGCCACGGGAGGGGGGCTAAGCAATCAGCCCCAGCATTTT; cdr3_aa: CATGGGLSNQPQHF
j_call: TRBJ2-6; v_call: TRBV9; d_call: TRBD2; clone_size: once; cdr3_nt: TGTGCCAGCAGCGTAGAGGGGTCTAGCGGGACTACCTCTGGGGCCAACGTCCTGACTTTC; cdr3_aa: CASSVEGSSGTTSGANVLTF
j_call: TRBJ1-6; v_call: TRBV6-5; d_call: .; clone_size: once; cdr3_nt: TGTGCCAGCAGTTACTCGAAATTTAATTCACCCCTCCACTTT; cdr3_aa: CASSYSKFNSPLHF
j_call: TRBJ1-2; v_call: TRBV16; d_call: .; clone_size: .; cdr3_nt: TGTGCCAGCAGCCGCTTGGACAGAAACTATGGCTACACCTTC; cdr3_aa: CASSRLDRNYGYTF
j_call: TRBJ1-5; v_call: TRBV2; d_call: .; clone_size: .; cdr3_nt: TGTGCCAGCACCTGGGGGGCAGGGCTAAGCAATCAGCCCCAGCATTTT; cdr3_aa: CASTWGAGLSNQPQHF
j_call: TRBJ2-3; v_call: TRBV28; d_call: TRBD2; clone_size: .; cdr3_nt: TGTGCCAGCAGTTTGACTAGCGGGGGCACAGATACGCAGTATTTT; cdr3_aa: CASSLTSGGTDTQYF
j_call: TRBJ1-5; v_call: TRBV6-1; d_call: .; clone_size: .; cdr3_nt: TGTGCCAGCAGTGACCTTCCTGGCGGCCGGAGCTTTCAGCCCCAGCATTTT; cdr3_aa: CASSDLPGGRSFQPQHF
j_call: TRBJ1-5; v_call: TRBV6-6; d_call: .; clone_size: .; cdr3_nt: TGTGCCAGCAGTTACGGACGGTCCAATCAGCCCCAGCATTTT; cdr3_aa: CASSYGRSNQPQHF
j_call: TRBJ2-5; v_call: TRBV28; d_call: .; clone_size: .; cdr3_nt: TGTGCCAGCAGTTTACGGGGGAGTGGGGAGACCCAGTACTTC; cdr3_aa: CASSLRGSGETQYF
j_call: TRBJ1-6; v_call: TRBV10-2; d_call: TRBD1; clone_size: few; cdr3_nt: TGCGCCACCTGGACAGGGAATAATTCACCCCTCCACTTT; cdr3_aa: CATWTGNNSPLHF
j_call: TRBJ2-3; v_call: TRBV7-9; d_call: .; clone_size: .; cdr3_nt: TGTGCCAGCAACTGGGGTTGGGCAGATACGCAGTATTTT; cdr3_aa: CASNWGWADTQYF
j_call: TRBJ1-4; v_call: TRBV19; d_call: .; clone_size: .; cdr3_nt: TGTGCCAGTAGTTTGACAGTAAATGAAAAACTGTTTTTT; cdr3_aa: CASSLTVNEKLFF
j_call: TRBJ2-3; v_call: TRBV9; d_call: .; clone_size: .; cdr3_nt: TGTGCCAGCAGCGTAGGGATAGCGCGAAGCACAGATACGCAGTATTTT; cdr3_aa: CASSVGIARSTDTQYF
j_call: TRBJ2-7; v_call: TRBV9; d_call: .; clone_size: few; cdr3_nt: TGTGCCAGCAGCGTGGGCCCCCAGGATTACGAGCAGTACTTC; cdr3_aa: CASSVGPQDYEQYF
j_call: TRBJ1-2; v_call: TRBV15; d_call: TRBD1; clone_size: few; cdr3_nt: TGTGCCACCAGCCGGATGACAGGGGGCTATGGCTACACCTTC; cdr3_aa: CATSRMTGGYGYTF
j_call: TRBJ2-1; v_call: TRBV29-1; d_call: TRBD1; clone_size: .; cdr3_nt: TGCAGCGTCGCCGACAGGGGGCTCAATGAGCAGTTCTTC; cdr3_aa: CSVADRGLNEQFF
j_call: TRBJ1-5; v_call: TRBV2; d_call: .; clone_size: .; cdr3_nt: TGTGCCAGCAGTGCAGACACCCGCGATCAGCCCCAGCATTTT; cdr3_aa: CASSADTRDQPQHF
j_call: TRBJ2-7; v_call: TRBV28; d_call: .; clone_size: .; cdr3_nt: TGTGCCAGCAGTTTACCCAACGGGGCCGGAGACAACTTC; cdr3_aa: CASSLPNGAGDNF
j_call: TRBJ1-1; v_call: TRBV28; d_call: TRBD1; clone_size: .; cdr3_nt: TGTGCCAGCAGTTCCACGACAGGGGAGAACACTGAAGCTTTCTTT; cdr3_aa: CASSSTTGENTEAFF
j_call: TRBJ2-3; v_call: TRBV28; d_call: .; clone_size: .; cdr3_nt: TGTGCCAGCAGTTTCAGGCAGGGGTACACAGATACGCAGTATTTT; cdr3_aa: CASSFRQGYTDTQYF
j_call: TRBJ2-5; v_call: TRBV28; d_call: .; clone_size: once; cdr3_nt: TGTGCCAGCAGTTCAGAAGAGACCCAGTACTTC; cdr3_aa: CASSSEETQYF
j_call: TRBJ1-1; v_call: TRBV11-2; d_call: .; clone_size: .; cdr3_nt: TGTGCCAGCAGCTTGGATTTGAACACTGAAGCTTTCTTT; cdr3_aa: CASSLDLNTEAFF
j_call: TRBJ2-1; v_call: TRBV7-8; d_call: TRBD2; clone_size: once; cdr3_nt: TGTGCCAGCAGCAGACTAGCGGGAGTTCTCAATGAGCAGTTCTTC; cdr3_aa: CASSRLAGVLNEQFF
j_call: TRBJ2-3; v_call: TRBV20-1; d_call: .; clone_size: .; cdr3_nt: TGCAGTGCCCAATGGATGGATACGCAGTATTTT; cdr3_aa: CSAQWMDTQYF
j_call: TRBJ1-4; v_call: TRBV30; d_call: .; clone_size: .; cdr3_nt: TGTGCCTGGAGAGGTGGGGGCTTACTGTTTTTT; cdr3_aa: CAWRGGGLLFF
j_call: TRBJ1-2; v_call: TRBV6-5; d_call: .; clone_size: .; cdr3_nt: TGTGCCAGCAGTTACGAGGGGGGCCGTGGCTACACCTTC; cdr3_aa: CASSYEGGRGYTF
j_call: TRBJ2-7; v_call: TRBV9; d_call: .; clone_size: once; cdr3_nt: TGTGCCAGCAGCGTTGGGACGGAGAGCTCCTACGAGCAGTACTTC; cdr3_aa: CASSVGTESSYEQYF
j_call: TRBJ1-5; v_call: TRBV6-6; d_call: TRBD1; clone_size: .; cdr3_nt: TGTGCCAGCAGTTACTCCAGGGGGGATCAGCCCCAGCATTTT; cdr3_aa: CASSYSRGDQPQHF
j_call: TRBJ2-3; v_call: TRBV9; d_call: TRBD1; clone_size: .; cdr3_nt: TGTGCCAGCAGCGGGGCCTCCGTGGACAGGGGGCCGACGGATACGCAGTATTTT; cdr3_aa: CASSGASVDRGPTDTQYF
j_call: TRBJ2-2; v_call: TRBV30; d_call: .; clone_size: .; cdr3_nt: TGTGCCTGGATCCTTCAGTCAGGGCTCACCGGGGAGCTGTTTTTT; cdr3_aa: CAWILQSGLTGELFF
j_call: TRBJ2-7; v_call: TRBV9; d_call: .; clone_size: .; cdr3_nt: TGTGCCAGCACCTCTAATTACGAGCAGTACTTC; cdr3_aa: CASTSNYEQYF
j_call: TRBJ2-5; v_call: TRBV28; d_call: TRBD1; clone_size: .; cdr3_nt: TGTGCCAGCAGTGGGACAGGGGAGACCCAGTACTTC; cdr3_aa: CASSGTGETQYF
j_call: TRBJ1-2; v_call: TRBV7-8; d_call: .; clone_size: once; cdr3_nt: TGTGCCAGCAGCTTACCAGGGTTTCTAAAGGGCTACACCTTC; cdr3_aa: CASSLPGFLKGYTF
j_call: TRBJ1-5; v_call: TRBV7-9; d_call: TRBD1; clone_size: .; cdr3_nt: TGTGCCAGCAGCCATCGGACAGGGCGAGACCTCAATCAGCCCCAGCATTTT; cdr3_aa: CASSHRTGRDLNQPQHF
j_call: TRBJ2-3; v_call: TRBV19; d_call: TRBD2; clone_size: .; cdr3_nt: TGTGCCAGTAGTATCTCTAGCGGGAGCCCAGATACGCAGTATTTT; cdr3_aa: CASSISSGSPDTQYF
j_call: TRBJ1-1; v_call: TRBV7-3; d_call: .; clone_size: .; cdr3_nt: TGTGCCAGCAGCTTAATAGGGCACACTGAAGCTTTCTTT; cdr3_aa: CASSLIGHTEAFF
j_call: TRBJ1-5; v_call: TRBV28; d_call: .; clone_size: .; cdr3_nt: TGTGCCACGACCTTACCCTATCAGCCCCAGCATTTT; cdr3_aa: CATTLPYQPQHF
j_call: TRBJ1-2; v_call: TRBV6-5; d_call: .; clone_size: .; cdr3_nt: TGTGCCAGCAGTTACTCGAGGGTCAGGGTTAATTATGGCTACACCTTC; cdr3_aa: CASSYSRVRVNYGYTF